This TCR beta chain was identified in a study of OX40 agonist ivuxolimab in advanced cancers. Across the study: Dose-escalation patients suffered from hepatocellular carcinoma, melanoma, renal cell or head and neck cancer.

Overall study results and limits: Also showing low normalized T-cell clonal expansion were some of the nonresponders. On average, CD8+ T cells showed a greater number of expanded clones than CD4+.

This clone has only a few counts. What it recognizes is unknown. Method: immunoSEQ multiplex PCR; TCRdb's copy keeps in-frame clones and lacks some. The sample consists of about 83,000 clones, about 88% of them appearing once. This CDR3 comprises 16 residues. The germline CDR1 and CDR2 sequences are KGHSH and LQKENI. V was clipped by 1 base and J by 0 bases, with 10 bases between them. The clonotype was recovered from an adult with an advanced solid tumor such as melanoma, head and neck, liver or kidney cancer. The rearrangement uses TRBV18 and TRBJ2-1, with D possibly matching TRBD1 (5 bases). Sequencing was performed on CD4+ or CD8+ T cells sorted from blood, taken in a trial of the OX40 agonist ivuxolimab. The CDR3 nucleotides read TGTGCCAGCTCACCACAGGGGTCGAGCTCCTACAATGAGCAGTTCTTC. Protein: CASSPQGSSSYNEQFF.